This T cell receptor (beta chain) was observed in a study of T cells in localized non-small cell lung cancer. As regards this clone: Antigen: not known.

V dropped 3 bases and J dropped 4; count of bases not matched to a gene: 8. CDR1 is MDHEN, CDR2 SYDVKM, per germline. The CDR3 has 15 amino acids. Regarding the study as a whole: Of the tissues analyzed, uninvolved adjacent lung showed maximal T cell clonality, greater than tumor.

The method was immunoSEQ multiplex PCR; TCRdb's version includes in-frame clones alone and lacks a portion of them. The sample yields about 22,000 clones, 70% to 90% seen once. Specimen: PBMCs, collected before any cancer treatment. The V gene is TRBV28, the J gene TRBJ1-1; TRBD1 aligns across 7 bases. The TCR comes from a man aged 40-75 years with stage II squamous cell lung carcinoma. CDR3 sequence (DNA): TGTGCCAGCAGTTTCCAGGGGGGGGCGAGCACTGAAGCTTTCTTT. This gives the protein CASSFQGGASTEAFF.